This entry lists 22 T cell receptor beta chains sequenced from one sample in a study of cytomegalovirus exposure and HLA in healthy donors. Assay used: immunoSEQ multiplex PCR; TCRdb lists only in-frame clones, some missing. The sample comprises tens of thousands of clones, 96% of which are singletons, and around 1.6% rests with the top ten. Specimen: PBMCs. The source is a man aged 18-30 years in good health and CMV-seropositive.

V gene TRBV28 combines with J gene TRBJ2-7, with 10 bases fitting TRBD1. Germline assignment: CDR1 MDHEN and CDR2 SYDVKM. The CDR3 runs 17 residues. V lost 7 bases, J lost 2 bases, and 14 bases stayed unmatched. The CDR3 region is CASMPVTDRGNTYEQYF. In nucleotides, the CDR3 is TGTGCCAGCATGCCAGTAACGGACAGGGGGAATACCTACGAGCAGTACTTC.

The chain employs TRBV5-4 and TRBJ2-7, with D possibly TRBD2 on 5 matching bases. Trimming pared 1 base from V and 3 bases from J, leaving 14 bases between. The CDR3 extends over 15 amino acids. The V gene's germline CDR1 is SGHNT and CDR2 YYREEE (reference sequence). The CDR3 nucleotides are TGTGCCAGCAGCTTGACTGTGGGAGATGACTACGAGCAGTACTTC. Translating it yields CASSLTVGDDYEQYF.

V and J are TRBV6-5 and TRBJ1-2; D not certain. The CDR3 loop spans 13 amino acids. Trimming stripped 6 bases from V and 4 bases from J, with 12 bases between. CDR1 is MNHEY, CDR2 SVGAGI, per germline. CDR3 coding DNA: TGTGCCAGCAGAAGCTACGGTGCCTATGGCTACACCTTC. The encoded protein is CASRSYGAYGYTF.

The chain joins TRBV6-5 to TRBJ1-6, with 11 bases that match TRBD1. The CDR3 consists of 15 residues. CDR1 and CDR2 (germline): MNHEY, SVGAGI. After removal of 5 bases from V and 9 bases from J, the junction contained 6 bases not matched to a gene. The CDR3 DNA follows: TGTGCCAGCAGTCCGCCCGGGACAGGGGGTTCACCCCTCCACTTT. It encodes CASSPPGTGGSPLHF.

The chain combines TRBV7-9 with TRBJ1-2; TRBD1 aligns across 8 bases. Germline-derived CDR1 and CDR2 are SEHNR and FQNEAQ (reference sequence). Germline trimming cut 1 base from V and 6 bases from J; bases unmatched to any gene: 4. This CDR3 spans 14 amino acids. In DNA, the CDR3 is TGTGCCAGCAGCTTAGGACAGGGGCAGGATGGCTACACCTTC. Residues: CASSLGQGQDGYTF.

The chain recombines TRBV19 with TRBJ1-2, with D uncertain. The V and J ends lost 7 bases and 2 bases respectively, with 5 bases between them. The CDR3 contains 11 residues. CDR1 LNHDA and CDR2 SQIVND come from the germline V gene (reference sequence). The chain's CDR3 is CASMRNYGYTF. The CDR3 DNA sequence: TGTGCCAGTATGAGAAACTATGGCTACACCTTC. Complete variable domain (other parts from reference TRBV19 and TRBJ1-2): DGGITQSPKYLFRKEGQNVTLSCEQNLNHDAMYWYRQDPGQGLRLIYYSQIVNDFQKGDIAEGYSVSREKKESFPLTVTSAQKNPTAFYLCASMRNYGYTFGSGTRLTVV.

The chain has TRBV19 and TRBJ2-7, with TRBD2 as a possible D gene (5 bases). Trimming took 3 bases from V and 1 from J, leaving 10 bases between them. CDR3 length equals 14 residues. CDR1 and CDR2 from the germline V gene are LNHDA and SQIVND (reference sequence). The DNA of the CDR3 is TGTGCCAGTAGTATCCCCGAGCGGTCCTACGAGCAGTACTTC. Its protein product is CASSIPERSYEQYF.

The J gene is TRBJ2-1, the V gene TRBV19; perhaps TRBD2 as D (5 bases). The CDR3 totals 15 residues. V lost 3 bases and J 6 bases, leaving 15 bases between the germline ends. Germline V gives CDR1 LNHDA, CDR2 SQIVND (reference sequence). CDR3 nucleotides: TGTGCCAGTAGTATTAAGCTAGCCCCCAGCAATGAGCAGTTCTTC. It translates to CASSIKLAPSNEQFF.

V gene TRBV28 combines with J gene TRBJ2-5, with 7 nucleotides matching TRBD2. J gave up 4 bases and V 7 bases, and 9 bases lay outside the gene matches. Germline V gene sequence: CDR1 MDHEN, CDR2 SYDVKM. This CDR3 contains 14 residues. CDR3: CASTVSASGETQYF. The CDR3 region has the DNA TGTGCCAGCACCGTTTCCGCTAGCGGAGAGACCCAGTACTTC. The whole variable domain, remainder taken from reference TRBV28 and TRBJ2-5, is DVKVTQSSRYLVKRTGEKVFLECVQDMDHENMFWYRQDPGLGLRLIYFSYDVKMKEKGDIPEGYSVSREKKERFSLILESASTNQTSMYLCASTVSASGETQYFGPGTRLLVL.

The rearrangement uses TRBV7-2 and TRBJ1-1; D call uncertain. V was shortened by 5 bases and J by 0 bases, with 4 bases between the two germline ends. Germline-derived CDR1 and CDR2 are SGHTA and FQGNSA. CDR3 length: 12 amino acids. The CDR3 region has the DNA TGTGCCAGCAGCCCAATGAACACTGAAGCTTTCTTT. Its translation: CASSPMNTEAFF.

The V call is TRBV6-5, the J call TRBJ2-3; 15 nucleotides match TRBD2. Unmatched junction bases numbered 4, after V lost 6 bases and J lost 6 bases. The CDR3 extends over 15 amino acids. The germline gives CDR1 MNHEY, CDR2 SVGAGI. CDR3 in DNA: TGTGCCAGCAGGCCCGGGACTAGCGGGAGGGATACGCAGTATTTT. Translating gives CASRPGTSGRDTQYF.

The chain couples TRBV23-1 to TRBJ2-1, with a possible D match to TRBD2 (6 bases). TRBV23-1 has ORF status, its function being uncertain. V was pared by 4 bases and J by 0 bases, with 10 bases between. The CDR3 consists of 15 residues. DNA of the CDR3: TGCGCCAGCAGTCCTAGCGAAAGCTCCTACAATGAGCAGTTCTTC. Translated: CASSPSESSYNEQFF.

This chain joins TRBV11-1 and TRBJ2-2; 9 bases are a match to TRBD1. Per the germline V gene, CDR1 is SGHAT and CDR2 is FQDESV (reference sequence). With V trimmed by 8 bases and J by 5 bases, 9 bases remained unmatched. This CDR3 has 15 amino acids. The CDR3 region is CASESGQGFTGELFF. CDR3 nucleotide sequence: TGTGCCAGCGAGTCGGGACAGGGCTTTACCGGGGAGCTGTTTTTT.

The genes are TRBV5-4 and TRBJ1-2; TRBD1 aligns across 10 bases. V lost 2 bases, J lost 5 bases, and 3 bases stayed unmatched. Germline V gives CDR1 SGHNT, CDR2 YYREEE (reference sequence). CDR3 length equals 14 residues. The CDR3 loop is CASSLEGQGYGYTF. CDR3 DNA sequence: TGTGCCAGCAGCTTAGAGGGACAGGGGTATGGCTACACCTTC.

The V gene is TRBV4-1, the J gene TRBJ1-1; possible D gene TRBD1, 6 bases. This CDR3 has 16 amino acids. The V end lost 4 bases, the J end lost 4 bases, and 19 bases lay between the germline ends. Germline-derived CDR1 and CDR2 are MGHRA and YSYEKL. The CDR3 region is CASSLRLTGPSTEAFF. The CDR3 nucleotides are TGCGCCAGCAGCCTCCGTTTGACAGGACCCAGCACTGAAGCTTTCTTT.

V and J are TRBV2 and TRBJ2-3, with 10 bases that match TRBD2. CDR1 and CDR2 (germline): SNHLY, FYNNEI. CDR3 length: 16 residues. Losses at the gene ends were 4 bases for V and 5 bases for J; bases not matched to a gene: 9. Here the CDR3 reads CASSGPTSGSVDTQYF. The DNA for the CDR3 is TGTGCCAGCAGTGGACCGACTAGCGGGTCAGTAGATACGCAGTATTTT.

The rearrangement joins TRBV5-5 to TRBJ1-2; the D is unclear. V was shortened by 5 bases and J by 0 bases, with 11 bases between the two germline ends. The germline CDR1 and CDR2 sequences are SGHKS and YYEKEE (reference sequence). This CDR3 comprises 14 residues. The CDR3 nucleotides are TGTGCCAGCAGGACCCTGGGCCCTAACTATGGCTACACCTTC. Its translation is CASRTLGPNYGYTF.

The chain is built from TRBV4-2 and TRBJ2-3, with TRBD2 matching over 7 bases. The J segment lost 5 bases and the V segment lost 1 base, leaving 12 bases of the junction unmatched. Germline-derived CDR1 and CDR2 are LGHNA and YNFKEQ. The CDR3 loop spans 17 amino acids. The CDR3 DNA is TGTGCCAGCAGCCAAGGGGGTGGCGGGAGAAGAATAGATACGCAGTATTTT. Residues: CASSQGGGGRRIDTQYF.

The chain carries TRBV5-4 and TRBJ2-7; 7 bases agree with TRBD2. V trimming: 5 bases; J trimming: 6 bases; junction bases outside the gene matches: 11. Germline CDR1 is SGHNT and CDR2 is YYREEE (reference sequence). This CDR3 is built from 14 residues. This CDR3 is CASSLSGAVTEQYF. For the CDR3, the DNA is TGTGCCAGCAGTCTAAGCGGGGCGGTCACCGAGCAGTACTTC.

The rearrangement uses TRBV11-2 and TRBJ2-1, with 8 bases that match TRBD2. The CDR3 is made up of 16 amino acids. The junction had 14 bases not matched to a gene; V was cut back by 6 bases and J by 7 bases. The germline V gene encodes CDR1 SGHAT and CDR2 FQNNGV. CDR3 sequence: CASREGSGTSWNEQFF. The CDR3 DNA is TGTGCCAGCAGAGAGGGTAGCGGGACGTCCTGGAATGAGCAGTTCTTC.

The table lists this clone with a count of one. The gene calls are TRBV4-2 and TRBJ2-1, with D possibly matching TRBD2 (6 bases). CDR3 length: 15 residues. CDR1 LGHNA and CDR2 YNFKEQ come from the germline V gene. The V and J ends lost 1 base and 4 bases respectively, with 11 bases between them. CDR3 in DNA: TGTGCCAGCAGCCAAGTTAGCGGTTTATACAATGAGCAGTTCTTC. It encodes CASSQVSGLYNEQFF.

The genes are TRBV9 and TRBJ2-2; 8 bases line up with TRBD2. This CDR3 has 15 amino acids. Germline-derived CDR1 and CDR2 are SGDLS and YYNGEE. The junction had 8 bases not matched to a gene; V was cut back by 3 bases and J by 7 bases. The CDR3 loop reads CASSDSAGGIGELFF. The DNA for the CDR3 is TGTGCCAGCAGCGATTCCGCGGGAGGAATCGGGGAGCTGTTTTTT.